The entry below gives a single T cell receptor beta chain sequence along with its context. The V gene's germline CDR1 is SGHRS and CDR2 YFSETQ. Trimming pared 4 bases from V and 0 bases from J, leaving 16 bases between. The CDR3 totals 16 residues. This entry is derived from a study of identifying expanded T cells in peripheral blood. Measured with immunoSEQ multiplex PCR; TCRdb has only the in-frame clones, and not every one. The data contain around 78,000 clones, roughly four fifths of them seen just once; the ten biggest clones take up 15% to 20%. The receptor was isolated from a person aged 18-70 years in good health. Sequenced: blood. The chain carries TRBV5-1 and TRBJ1-2, with D maybe TRBD1 (5 bases). CDR3 DNA sequence: TGCGCCAGCAGCGGGGGTACACCAGTAGCTAACTATGGCTACACCTTC. Its translation is CASSGGTPVANYGYTF.